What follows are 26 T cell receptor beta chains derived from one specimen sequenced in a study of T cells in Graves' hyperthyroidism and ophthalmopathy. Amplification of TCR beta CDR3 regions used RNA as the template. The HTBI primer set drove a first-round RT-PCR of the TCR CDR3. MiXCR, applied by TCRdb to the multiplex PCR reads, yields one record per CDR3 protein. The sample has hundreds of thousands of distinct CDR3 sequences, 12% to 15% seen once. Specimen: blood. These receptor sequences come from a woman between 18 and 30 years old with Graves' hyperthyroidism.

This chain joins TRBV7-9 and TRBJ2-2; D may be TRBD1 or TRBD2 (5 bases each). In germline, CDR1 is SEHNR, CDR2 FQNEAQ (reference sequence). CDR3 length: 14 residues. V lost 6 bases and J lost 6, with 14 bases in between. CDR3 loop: CASSNSGTAGELFF. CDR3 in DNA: TGTGCCAGCAGTAACTCGGGGACCGCCGGGGAGCTGTTTTTT.

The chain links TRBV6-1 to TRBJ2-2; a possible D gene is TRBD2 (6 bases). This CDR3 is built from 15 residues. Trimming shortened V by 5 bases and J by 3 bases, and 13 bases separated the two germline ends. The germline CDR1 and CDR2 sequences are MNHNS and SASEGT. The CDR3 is CASSPPGEDTGELFF. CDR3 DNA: TGTGCCAGCAGTCCCCCCGGGGAGGACACCGGGGAGCTGTTTTTT.

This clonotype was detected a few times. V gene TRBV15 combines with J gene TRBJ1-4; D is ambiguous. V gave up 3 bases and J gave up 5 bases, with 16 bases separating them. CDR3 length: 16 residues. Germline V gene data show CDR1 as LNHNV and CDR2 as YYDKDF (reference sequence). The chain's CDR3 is CATSRGQVETNEKLFF. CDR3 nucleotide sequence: TGTGCCACCAGCAGGGGCCAAGTCGAAACAAATGAAAAACTGTTTTTT.

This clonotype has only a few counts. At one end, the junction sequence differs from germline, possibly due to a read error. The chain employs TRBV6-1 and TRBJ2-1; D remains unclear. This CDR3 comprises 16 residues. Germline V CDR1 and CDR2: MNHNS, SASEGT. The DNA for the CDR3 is TGTGCCGGCAGTTCCGCAGGAATCCCGGCCTACAATGAGCAGTTCTTC. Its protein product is CAGSSAGIPAYNEQFF.

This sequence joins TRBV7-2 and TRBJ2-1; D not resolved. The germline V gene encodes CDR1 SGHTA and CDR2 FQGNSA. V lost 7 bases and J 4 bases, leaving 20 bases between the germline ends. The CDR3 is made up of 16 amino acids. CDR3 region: CASTKRLIPSYNEQFF. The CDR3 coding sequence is TGTGCCAGCACCAAACGACTCATACCATCGTACAATGAGCAGTTCTTC.

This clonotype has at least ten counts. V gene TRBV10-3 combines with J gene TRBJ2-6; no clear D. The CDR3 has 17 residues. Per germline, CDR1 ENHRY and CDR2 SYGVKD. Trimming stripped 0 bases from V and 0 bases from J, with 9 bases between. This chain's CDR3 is CAISESTVRSGANVLTF. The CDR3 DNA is TGTGCCATCAGTGAGTCTACAGTACGCTCTGGGGCCAACGTCCTGACTTTC.

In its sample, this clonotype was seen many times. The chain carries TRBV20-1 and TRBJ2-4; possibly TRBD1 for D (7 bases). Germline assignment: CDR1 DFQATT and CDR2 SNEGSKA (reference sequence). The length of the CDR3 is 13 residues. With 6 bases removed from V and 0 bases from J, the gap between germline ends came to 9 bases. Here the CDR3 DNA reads TGCAGTGCCAGGGGGGTAGCCAAAAACATTCAGTACTTC. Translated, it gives CSARGVAKNIQYF.

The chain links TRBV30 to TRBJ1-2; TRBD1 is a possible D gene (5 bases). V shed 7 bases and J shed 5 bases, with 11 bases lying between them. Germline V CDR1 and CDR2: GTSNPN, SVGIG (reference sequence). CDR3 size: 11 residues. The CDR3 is CALGTGYGYTF. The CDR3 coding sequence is TGTGCCTTAGGGACGGGTTATGGCTACACCTTC.

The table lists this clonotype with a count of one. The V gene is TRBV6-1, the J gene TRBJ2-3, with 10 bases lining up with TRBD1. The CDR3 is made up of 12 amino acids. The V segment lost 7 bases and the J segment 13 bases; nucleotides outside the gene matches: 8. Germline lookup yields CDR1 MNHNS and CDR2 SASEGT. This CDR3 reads CASTPGTGDKYF. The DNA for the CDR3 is TGTGCCAGCACCCCAGGGACAGGGGATAAGTATTTT.

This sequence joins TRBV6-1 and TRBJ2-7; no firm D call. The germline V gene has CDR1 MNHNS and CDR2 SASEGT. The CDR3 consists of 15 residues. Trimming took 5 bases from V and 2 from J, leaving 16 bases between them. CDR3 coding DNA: TGTGCCAGCAGTCGTACATGGGGTTCTGCCTACGAGCAGTACTTC. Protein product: CASSRTWGSAYEQYF.

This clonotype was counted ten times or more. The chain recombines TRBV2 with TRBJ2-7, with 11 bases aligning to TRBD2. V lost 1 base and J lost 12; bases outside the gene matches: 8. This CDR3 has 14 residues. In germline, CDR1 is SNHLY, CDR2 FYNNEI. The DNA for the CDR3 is TGTGCCAGCAGTGAAGAGACTAGCGGGGCTCTTTGGTACTTC. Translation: CASSEETSGALWYF.

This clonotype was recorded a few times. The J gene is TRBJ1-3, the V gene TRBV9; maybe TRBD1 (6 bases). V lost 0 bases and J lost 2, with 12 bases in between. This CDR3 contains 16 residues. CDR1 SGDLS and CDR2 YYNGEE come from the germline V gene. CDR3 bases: TGTGCCAGCAGCGTAGCAACAGGGAAAGCTGGAAACACCATATATTTT. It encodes CASSVATGKAGNTIYF.

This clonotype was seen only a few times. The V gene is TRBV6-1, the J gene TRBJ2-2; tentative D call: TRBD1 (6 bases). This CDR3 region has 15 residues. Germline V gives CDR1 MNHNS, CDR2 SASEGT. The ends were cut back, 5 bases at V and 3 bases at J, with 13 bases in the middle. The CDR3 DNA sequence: TGTGCCAGCAGTCCACAGGGATTTTACACCGGGGAGCTGTTTTTT. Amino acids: CASSPQGFYTGELFF.

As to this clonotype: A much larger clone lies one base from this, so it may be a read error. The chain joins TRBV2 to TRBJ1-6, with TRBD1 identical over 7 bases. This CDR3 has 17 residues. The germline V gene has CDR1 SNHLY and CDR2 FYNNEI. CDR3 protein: CASSRDSAFSHNSPLHF. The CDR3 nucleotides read TGTGCCAGCAGTAGGGACAGCGCTTTCTCCCATAATTCACCCCTCCACTTT.

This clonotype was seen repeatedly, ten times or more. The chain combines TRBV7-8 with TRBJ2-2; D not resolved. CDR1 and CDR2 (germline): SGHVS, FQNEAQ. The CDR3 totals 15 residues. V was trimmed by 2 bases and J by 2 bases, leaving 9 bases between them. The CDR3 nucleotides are TGTGCCAGCAGCTTACAAAGGGTCAACACCGGGGAGCTGTTTTTT. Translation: CASSLQRVNTGELFF. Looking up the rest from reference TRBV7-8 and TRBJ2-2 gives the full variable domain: GAGVSQSPRYKVAKRGQDVALRCDPISGHVSLFWYQQALGQGPEFLTYFQNEAQLDKSGLPSDRFFAERPEGSVSTLKIQRTQQEDSAVYLCASSLQRVNTGELFFGEGSRLTVL.

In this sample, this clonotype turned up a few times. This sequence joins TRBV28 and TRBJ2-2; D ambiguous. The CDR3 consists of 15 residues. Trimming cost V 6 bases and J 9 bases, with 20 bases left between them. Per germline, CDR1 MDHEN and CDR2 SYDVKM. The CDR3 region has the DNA TGTGCCAGCAGCCTCGTCTCAACTACGTTCCGGGAGCTGTTTTTT. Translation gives CASSLVSTTFRELFF.

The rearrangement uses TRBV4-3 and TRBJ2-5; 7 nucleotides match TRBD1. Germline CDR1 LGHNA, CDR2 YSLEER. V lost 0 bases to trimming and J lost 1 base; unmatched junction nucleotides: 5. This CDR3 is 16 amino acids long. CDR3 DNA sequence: TGCGCCAGCAGCCAAGACTGGGGACAGCGCCAAGAGACCCAGTACTTC. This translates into CASSQDWGQRQETQYF.

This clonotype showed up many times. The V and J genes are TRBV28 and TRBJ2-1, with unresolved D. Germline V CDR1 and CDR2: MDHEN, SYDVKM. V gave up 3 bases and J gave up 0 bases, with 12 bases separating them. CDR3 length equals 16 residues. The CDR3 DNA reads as TGTGCCAGCAGTTTGAGGCCCGGCCTCTCCTACAATGAGCAGTTCTTC. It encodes CASSLRPGLSYNEQFF.

The CDR3 protein is CASSPNPADTQYF. The CDR3 DNA is TGTGCCAGCAGCCCTAATCCGGCAGATACGCAGTATTTT. The V call is TRBV3-1, the J call TRBJ2-3; D not resolved. The CDR3 is 13 amino acids. The V gene's germline CDR1 is LGHDT and CDR2 YNNKEL (reference sequence). Trimming removed 4 bases at V and 4 bases at J, with 9 bases between.

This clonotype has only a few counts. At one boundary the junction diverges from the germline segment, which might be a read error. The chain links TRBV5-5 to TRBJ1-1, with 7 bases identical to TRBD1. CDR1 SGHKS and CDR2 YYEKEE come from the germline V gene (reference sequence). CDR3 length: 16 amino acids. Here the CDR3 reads CASSPKGTVGNTEALF. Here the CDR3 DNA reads TGTGCCAGCAGCCCCAAAGGGACAGTTGGGAACACTGAAGCTCTCTTT.

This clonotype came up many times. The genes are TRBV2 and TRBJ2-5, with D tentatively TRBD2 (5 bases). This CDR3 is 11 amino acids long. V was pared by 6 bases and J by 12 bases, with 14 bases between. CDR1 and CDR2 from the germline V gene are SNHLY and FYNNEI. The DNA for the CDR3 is TGTGCCAGCAGGCTGTCATTCGGGAAGTACTTC. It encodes CASRLSFGKYF. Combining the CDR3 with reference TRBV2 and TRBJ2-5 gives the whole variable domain EPEVTQTPSHQVTQMGQEVILRCVPISNHLYFYWYRQILGQKVEFLVSFYNNEISEKSEIFDDQFSVERPDGSNFTLKIRSTKLEDSAMYFCASRLSFGKYFGPGTRLLVL.

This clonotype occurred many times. The CDR3 sequence is CASSLGRERGEQYF. The CDR3 DNA sequence: TGTGCCAGCAGCTTAGGCCGGGAGAGGGGCGAGCAGTACTTC. This chain links TRBV7-2 with TRBJ2-7; maybe TRBD2 (6 bases). Trimming removed 1 base from V and 6 bases from J, with 13 bases in between. Germline V gives CDR1 SGHTA, CDR2 FQGNSA. CDR3 size: 14 residues.

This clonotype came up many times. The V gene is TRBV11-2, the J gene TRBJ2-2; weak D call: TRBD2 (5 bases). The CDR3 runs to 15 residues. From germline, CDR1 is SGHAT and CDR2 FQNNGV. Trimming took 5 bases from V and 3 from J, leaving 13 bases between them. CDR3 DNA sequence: TGTGCCAGCAGCCCCTCGACGGGATACACCGGGGAGCTGTTTTTT. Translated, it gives CASSPSTGYTGELFF.

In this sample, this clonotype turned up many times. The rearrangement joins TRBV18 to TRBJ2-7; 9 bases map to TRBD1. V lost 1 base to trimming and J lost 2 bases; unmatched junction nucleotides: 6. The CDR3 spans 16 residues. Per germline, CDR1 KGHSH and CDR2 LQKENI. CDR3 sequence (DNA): TGTGCCAGCTCACCACGCCGGGACAGGGCTGCCTACGAGCAGTACTTC. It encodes CASSPRRDRAAYEQYF.

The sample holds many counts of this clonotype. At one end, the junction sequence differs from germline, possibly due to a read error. The chain's CDR3 is CASSQGLAGGYEQYF. The CDR3 coding sequence is TGTGCCAGCAGCCAGGGACTAGCCGGTGGATACGAGCAGTACTTC. V and J are TRBV4-1 and TRBJ2-7; 9 bases fit TRBD2. Germline values: CDR1 MGHRA, CDR2 YSYEKL. CDR3 length equals 15 residues.

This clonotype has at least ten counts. The CDR3 DNA sequence: TGTGCCAGCAGCTTTTGGGGCGGAGCTAGCACAGATACGCAGTATTTT. Amino acids: CASSFWGGASTDTQYF. The chain employs TRBV7-2 and TRBJ2-3; TRBD1 is a possible D gene (5 bases). The CDR3 is 16 residues long. Germline CDR1 reads SGHTA; CDR2 reads FQGNSA. V was pared by 3 bases and J by 0 bases, with 13 bases between.